This T cell receptor (beta chain) appears in the sequencing data of a study of T cells in localized non-small cell lung cancer. Measured with immunoSEQ multiplex PCR; TCRdb has only the in-frame clones, and not every one. The sample has roughly 24,000 clones; approximately 90% are singletons. As for this clone: Its antigen is unknown.

Findings and limits, study-wide: Patients showing higher blood T cell density tended to see longer overall survival. It remains possible that heterogeneity exists, since only one tumor region was sequenced. A median of around 57 clones ranked among the top 100 in tumor appeared in adjacent lung.

Sequenced here: peripheral blood, sampled before any cancer treatment. The sequence derives from a female donor of 60 years or more with stage II squamous cell lung carcinoma.

The CDR3 loop is CASSPEAGLVMYGYTF. The CDR3 nucleotides read TGTGCCAGCAGCCCAGAAGCTGGCCTCGTAATGTATGGCTACACCTTC. The rearrangement uses TRBV11-2 and TRBJ1-2; D gene unclear. CDR3 length equals 16 residues. Germline assignment: CDR1 SGHAT and CDR2 FQNNGV. V dropped 5 bases and J dropped 5 bases, with 21 bases sitting between them. Complete variable domain (other parts from reference TRBV11-2 and TRBJ1-2): EAGVAQSPRYKIIEKRQSVAFWCNPISGHATLYWYQQILGQGPKLLIQFQNNGVVDDSQLPKDRFSAERLKGVDSTLKIQPAKLEDSAVYLCASSPEAGLVMYGYTFGSGTRLTVV.